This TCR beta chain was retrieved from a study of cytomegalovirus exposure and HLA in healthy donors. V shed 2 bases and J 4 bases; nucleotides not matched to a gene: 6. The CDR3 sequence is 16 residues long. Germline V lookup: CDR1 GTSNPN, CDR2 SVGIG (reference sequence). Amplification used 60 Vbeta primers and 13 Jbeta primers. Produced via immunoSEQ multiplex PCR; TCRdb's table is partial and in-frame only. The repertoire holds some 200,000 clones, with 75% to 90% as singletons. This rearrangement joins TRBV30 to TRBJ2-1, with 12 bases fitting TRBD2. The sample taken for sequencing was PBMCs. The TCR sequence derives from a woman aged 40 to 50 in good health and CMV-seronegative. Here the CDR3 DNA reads TGTGCCTGGAGTAAGACTAGCGGGAGTTCTTACAATGAGCAGTTCTTC. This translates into CAWSKTSGSSYNEQFF.